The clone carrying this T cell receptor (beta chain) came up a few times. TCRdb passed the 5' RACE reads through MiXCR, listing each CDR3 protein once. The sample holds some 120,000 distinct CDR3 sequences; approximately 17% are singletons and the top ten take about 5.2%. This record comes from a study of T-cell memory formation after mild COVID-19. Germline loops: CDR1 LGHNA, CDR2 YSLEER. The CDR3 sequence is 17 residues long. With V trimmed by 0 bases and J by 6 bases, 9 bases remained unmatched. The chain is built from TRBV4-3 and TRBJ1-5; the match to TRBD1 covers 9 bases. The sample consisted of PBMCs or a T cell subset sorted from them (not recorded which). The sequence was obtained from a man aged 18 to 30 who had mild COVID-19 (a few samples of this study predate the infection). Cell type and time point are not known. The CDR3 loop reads CASSQDMGQGKVQPQHF. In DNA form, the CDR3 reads TGCGCCAGCAGCCAAGATATGGGACAGGGAAAAGTTCAGCCCCAGCATTTT.